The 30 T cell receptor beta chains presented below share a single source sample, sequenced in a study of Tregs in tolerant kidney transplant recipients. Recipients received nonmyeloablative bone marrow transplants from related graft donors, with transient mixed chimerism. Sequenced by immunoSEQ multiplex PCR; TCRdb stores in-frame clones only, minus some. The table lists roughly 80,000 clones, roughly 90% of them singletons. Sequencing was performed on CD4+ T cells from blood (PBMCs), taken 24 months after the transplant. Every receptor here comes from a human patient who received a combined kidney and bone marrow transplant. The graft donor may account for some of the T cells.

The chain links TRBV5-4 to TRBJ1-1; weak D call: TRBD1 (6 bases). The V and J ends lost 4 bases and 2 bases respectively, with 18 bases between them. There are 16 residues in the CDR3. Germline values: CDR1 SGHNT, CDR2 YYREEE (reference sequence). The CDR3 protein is CASSLVGQWGNTEAFF. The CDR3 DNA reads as TGTGCCAGCAGCCTGGTGGGACAATGGGGAAACACTGAAGCTTTCTTT. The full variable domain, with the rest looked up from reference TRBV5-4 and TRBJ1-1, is ETGVTQSPTHLIKTRGQQVTLRCSSQSGHNTVSWYQQALGQGPQFIFQYYREEENGRGNFPPRFSGLQFPNYSSELNVNALELDDSALYLCASSLVGQWGNTEAFFGQGTRLTVV.

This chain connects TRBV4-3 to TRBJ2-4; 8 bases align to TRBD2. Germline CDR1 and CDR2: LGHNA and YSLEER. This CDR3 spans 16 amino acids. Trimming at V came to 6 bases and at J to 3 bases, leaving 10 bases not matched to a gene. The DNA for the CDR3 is TGCGCCAGCAGTCCGCGGGGGGATCGAGGCAAAAACATTCAGTACTTC. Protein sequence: CASSPRGDRGKNIQYF.

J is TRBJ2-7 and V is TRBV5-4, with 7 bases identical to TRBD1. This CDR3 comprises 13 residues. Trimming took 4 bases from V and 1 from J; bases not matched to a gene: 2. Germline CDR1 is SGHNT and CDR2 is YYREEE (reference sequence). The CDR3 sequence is CASSRQGSYEQYF. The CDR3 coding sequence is TGTGCCAGCAGCCGACAGGGATCCTACGAGCAGTACTTC.

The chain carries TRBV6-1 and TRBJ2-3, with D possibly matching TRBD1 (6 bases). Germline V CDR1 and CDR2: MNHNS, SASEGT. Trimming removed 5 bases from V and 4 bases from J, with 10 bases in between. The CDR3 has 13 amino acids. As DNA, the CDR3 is TGTGCCAGCAGTATGCGGACAGCAGATACGCAGTATTTT. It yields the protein CASSMRTADTQYF.

CDR3 region: CASSPGGGFEQYF. The CDR3 DNA is TGTGCCAGCAGCCCTGGGGGGGGCTTCGAGCAGTACTTC. This rearrangement joins TRBV11-3 to TRBJ2-7; maybe TRBD2 (7 bases). The ends were cut back, 5 bases at V and 6 bases at J, with 14 bases in the middle. In germline, CDR1 is SGHNT, CDR2 YENEEA. The CDR3 spans 13 residues.

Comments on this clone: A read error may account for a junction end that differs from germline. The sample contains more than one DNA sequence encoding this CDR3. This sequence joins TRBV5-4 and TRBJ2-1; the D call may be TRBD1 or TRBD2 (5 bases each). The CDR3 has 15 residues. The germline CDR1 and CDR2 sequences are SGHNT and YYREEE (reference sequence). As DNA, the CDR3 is TGTGCCAGCAGTTTGGGGGTAGCCTCTTCCAATGAGCAGTTCTTC. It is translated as CASSLGVASSNEQFF.

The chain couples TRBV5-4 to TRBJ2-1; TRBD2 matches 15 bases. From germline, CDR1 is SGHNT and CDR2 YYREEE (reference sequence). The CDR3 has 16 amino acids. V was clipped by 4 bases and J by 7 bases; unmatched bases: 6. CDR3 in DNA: TGTGCCAGCAGCCCCGGACTAGCGGGAGGGGTAAATGAGCAGTTCTTC. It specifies CASSPGLAGGVNEQFF.

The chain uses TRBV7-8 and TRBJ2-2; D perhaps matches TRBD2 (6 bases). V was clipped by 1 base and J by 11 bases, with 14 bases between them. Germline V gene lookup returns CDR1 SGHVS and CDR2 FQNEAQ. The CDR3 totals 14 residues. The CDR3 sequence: CASSLVWRVGELFF. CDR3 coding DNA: TGTGCCAGCAGCTTAGTTTGGAGGGTAGGCGAGCTGTTTTTT.

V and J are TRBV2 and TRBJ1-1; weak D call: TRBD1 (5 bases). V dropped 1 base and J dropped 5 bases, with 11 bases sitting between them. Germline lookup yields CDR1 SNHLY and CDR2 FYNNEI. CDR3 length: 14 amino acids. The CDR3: CASSEDGGGTEAFF. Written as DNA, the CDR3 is TGTGCCAGCAGTGAAGATGGGGGGGGAACTGAAGCTTTCTTT. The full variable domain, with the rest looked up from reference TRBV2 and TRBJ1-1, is EPEVTQTPSHQVTQMGQEVILRCVPISNHLYFYWYRQILGQKVEFLVSFYNNEISEKSEIFDDQFSVERPDGSNFTLKIRSTKLEDSAMYFCASSEDGGGTEAFFGQGTRLTVV.

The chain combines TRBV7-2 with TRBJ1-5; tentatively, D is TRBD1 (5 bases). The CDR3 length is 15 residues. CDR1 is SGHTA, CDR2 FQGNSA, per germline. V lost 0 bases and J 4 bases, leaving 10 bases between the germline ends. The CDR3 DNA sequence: TGTGCCAGCAGCTTAGCTCTCGGGGGGAATCAGCCCCAGCATTTT. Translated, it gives CASSLALGGNQPQHF.

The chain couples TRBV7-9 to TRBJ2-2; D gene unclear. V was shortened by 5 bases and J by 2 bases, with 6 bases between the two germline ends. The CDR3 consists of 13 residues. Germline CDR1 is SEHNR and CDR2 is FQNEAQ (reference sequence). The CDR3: CASSPFNTGELFF. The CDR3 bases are TGTGCCAGCAGCCCTTTCAACACCGGGGAGCTGTTTTTT.

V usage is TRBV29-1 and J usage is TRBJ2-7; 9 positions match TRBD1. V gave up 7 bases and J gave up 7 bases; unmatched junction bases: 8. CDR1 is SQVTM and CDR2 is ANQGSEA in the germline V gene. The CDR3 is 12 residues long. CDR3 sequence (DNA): TGCAGCGGGGAACAGGGGGCAGGGGAGCAGTACTTC. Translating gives CSGEQGAGEQYF.

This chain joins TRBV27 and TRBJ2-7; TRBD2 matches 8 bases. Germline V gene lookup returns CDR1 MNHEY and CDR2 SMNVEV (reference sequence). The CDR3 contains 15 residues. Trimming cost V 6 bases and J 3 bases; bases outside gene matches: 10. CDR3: CASRKNSGVFYEQYF. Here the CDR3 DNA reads TGTGCCAGCAGGAAAAATAGCGGGGTCTTCTACGAGCAGTACTTC.

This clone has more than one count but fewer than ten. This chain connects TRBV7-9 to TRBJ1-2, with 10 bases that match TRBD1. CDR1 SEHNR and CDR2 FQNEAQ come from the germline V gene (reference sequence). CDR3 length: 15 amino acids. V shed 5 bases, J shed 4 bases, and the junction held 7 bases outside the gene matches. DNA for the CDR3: TGTGCCAGCAGCACCACGGGACAGGGGCTCTATGGCTACACCTTC. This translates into CASSTTGQGLYGYTF.

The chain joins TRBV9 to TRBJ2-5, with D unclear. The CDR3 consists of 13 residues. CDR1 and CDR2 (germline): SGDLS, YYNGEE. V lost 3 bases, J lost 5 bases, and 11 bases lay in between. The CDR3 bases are TGTGCCAGCAGCGACCGGTTTCGGGAGACCCAGTACTTC. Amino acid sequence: CASSDRFRETQYF.

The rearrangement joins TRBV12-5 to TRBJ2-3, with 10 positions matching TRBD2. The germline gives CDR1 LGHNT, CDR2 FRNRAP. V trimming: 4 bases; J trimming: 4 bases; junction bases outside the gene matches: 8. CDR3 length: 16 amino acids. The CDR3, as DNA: TGTGCTAGTGGTTCGGGGGAGCGGGGGGGTGCAGATACGCAGTATTTT. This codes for CASGSGERGGADTQYF.

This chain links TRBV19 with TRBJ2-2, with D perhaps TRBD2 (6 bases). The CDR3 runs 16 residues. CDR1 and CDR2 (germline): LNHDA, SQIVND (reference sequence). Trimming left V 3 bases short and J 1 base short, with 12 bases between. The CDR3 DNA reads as TGTGCCAGTAGTATGTATACCGGGAGGAACACCGGGGAGCTGTTTTTT. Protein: CASSMYTGRNTGELFF.

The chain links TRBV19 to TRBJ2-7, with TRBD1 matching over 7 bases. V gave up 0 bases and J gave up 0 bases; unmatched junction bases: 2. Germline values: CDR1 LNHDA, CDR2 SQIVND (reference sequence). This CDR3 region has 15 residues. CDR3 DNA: TGTGCCAGTAGTATAGAGGGGACAGCCTCCTACGAGCAGTACTTC. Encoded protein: CASSIEGTASYEQYF. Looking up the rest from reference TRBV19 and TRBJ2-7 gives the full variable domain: DGGITQSPKYLFRKEGQNVTLSCEQNLNHDAMYWYRQDPGQGLRLIYYSQIVNDFQKGDIAEGYSVSREKKESFPLTVTSAQKNPTAFYLCASSIEGTASYEQYFGPGTRLTVT.

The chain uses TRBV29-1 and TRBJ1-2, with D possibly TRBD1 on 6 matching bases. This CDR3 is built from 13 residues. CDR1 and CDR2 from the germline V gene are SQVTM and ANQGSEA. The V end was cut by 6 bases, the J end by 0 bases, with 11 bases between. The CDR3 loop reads CSVARTANYGYTF. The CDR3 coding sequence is TGCAGCGTAGCACGGACAGCTAACTATGGCTACACCTTC.

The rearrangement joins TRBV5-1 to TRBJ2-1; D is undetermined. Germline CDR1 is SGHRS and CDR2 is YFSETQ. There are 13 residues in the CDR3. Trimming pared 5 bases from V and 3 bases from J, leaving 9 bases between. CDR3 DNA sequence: TGCGCCAGCAGAGACTTGAGCTACAATGAGCAGTTCTTC. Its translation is CASRDLSYNEQFF.

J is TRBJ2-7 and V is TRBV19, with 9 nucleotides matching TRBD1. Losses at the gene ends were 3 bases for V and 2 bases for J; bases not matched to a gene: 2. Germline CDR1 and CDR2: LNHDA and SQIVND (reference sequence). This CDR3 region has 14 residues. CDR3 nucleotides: TGTGCCAGTAGTATTCGGGACAGGGCCTACGAGCAGTACTTC. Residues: CASSIRDRAYEQYF.

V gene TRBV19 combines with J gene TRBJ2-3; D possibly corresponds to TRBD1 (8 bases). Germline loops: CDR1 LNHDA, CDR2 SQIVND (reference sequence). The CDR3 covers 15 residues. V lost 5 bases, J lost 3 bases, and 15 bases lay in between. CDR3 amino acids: CASSFDRGGTDTQYF. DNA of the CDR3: TGTGCCAGTAGTTTTGACAGGGGAGGGACAGATACGCAGTATTTT.

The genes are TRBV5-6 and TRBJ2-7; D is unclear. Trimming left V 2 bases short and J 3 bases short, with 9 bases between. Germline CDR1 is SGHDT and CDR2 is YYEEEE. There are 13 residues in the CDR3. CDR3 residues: CASSFDGDYEQYF. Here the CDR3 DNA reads TGTGCCAGCAGCTTCGACGGAGACTACGAGCAGTACTTC.

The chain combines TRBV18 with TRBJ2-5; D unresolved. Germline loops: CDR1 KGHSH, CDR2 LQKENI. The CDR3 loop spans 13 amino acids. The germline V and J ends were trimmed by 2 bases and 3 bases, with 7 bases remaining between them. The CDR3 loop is CASSPGTEETQYF. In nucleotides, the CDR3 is TGTGCCAGCTCACCAGGAACAGAAGAGACCCAGTACTTC.

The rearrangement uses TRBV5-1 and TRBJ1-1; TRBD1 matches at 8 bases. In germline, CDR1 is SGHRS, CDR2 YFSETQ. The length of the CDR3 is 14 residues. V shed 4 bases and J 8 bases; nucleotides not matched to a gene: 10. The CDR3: CASSRSTGGSEAFF. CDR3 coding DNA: TGCGCCAGCAGCCGATCCACAGGGGGTTCGGAAGCTTTCTTT.

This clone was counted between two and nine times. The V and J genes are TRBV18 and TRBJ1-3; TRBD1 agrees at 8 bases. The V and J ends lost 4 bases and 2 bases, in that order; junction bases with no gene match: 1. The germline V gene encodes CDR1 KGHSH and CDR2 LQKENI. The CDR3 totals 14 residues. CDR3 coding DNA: TGTGCCAGCTCACAACAGGGGGCTGGAAACACCATATATTTT. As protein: CASSQQGAGNTIYF. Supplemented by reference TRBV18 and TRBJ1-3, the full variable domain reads NAGVMQNPRHLVRRRGQEARLRCSPMKGHSHVYWYRQLPEEGLKFMVYLQKENIIDESGMPKERFSAEFPKEGPSILRIQQVVRGDSAAYFCASSQQGAGNTIYFGEGSWLTVV.

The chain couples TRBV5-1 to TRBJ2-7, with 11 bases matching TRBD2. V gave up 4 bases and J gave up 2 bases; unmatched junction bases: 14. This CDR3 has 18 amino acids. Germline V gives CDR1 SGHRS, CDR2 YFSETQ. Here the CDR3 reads CASSRFYSGRAIAYEQYF. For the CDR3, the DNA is TGCGCCAGCAGCCGGTTTTATAGCGGGAGGGCCATCGCCTACGAGCAGTACTTC.

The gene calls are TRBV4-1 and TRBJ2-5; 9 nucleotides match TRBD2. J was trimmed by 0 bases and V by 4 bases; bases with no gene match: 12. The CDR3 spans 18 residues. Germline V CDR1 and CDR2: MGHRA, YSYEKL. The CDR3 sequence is CASSLSRVLAGYQETQYF. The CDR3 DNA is TGCGCCAGCAGCCTATCAAGGGTTCTAGCGGGGTACCAAGAGACCCAGTACTTC.

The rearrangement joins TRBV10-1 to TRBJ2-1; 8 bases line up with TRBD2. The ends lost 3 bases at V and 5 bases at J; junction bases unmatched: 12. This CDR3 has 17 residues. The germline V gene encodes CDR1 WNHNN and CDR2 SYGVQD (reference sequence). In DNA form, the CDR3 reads TGCGCCAGCAGTGAATGGTTCGTACTAGCGGATAACAATGAGCAGTTCTTC. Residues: CASSEWFVLADNNEQFF.

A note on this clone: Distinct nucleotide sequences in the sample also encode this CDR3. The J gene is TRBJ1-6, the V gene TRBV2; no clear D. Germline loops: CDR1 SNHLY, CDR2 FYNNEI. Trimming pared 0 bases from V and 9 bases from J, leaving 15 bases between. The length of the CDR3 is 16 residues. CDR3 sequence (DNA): TGTGCCAGCAGTGAAGCGCAAAGAAGATGGAGTTCACCCCTCCACTTT. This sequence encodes CASSEAQRRWSSPLHF.